These T cell receptor beta chains were read from a single sample in a study of control samples from healthy donors and cancer patients. Sequencing was performed with immunoSEQ multiplex PCR; in TCRdb, only in-frame clones are kept and a portion is missing. This table holds some 95,000 clones, about 91% found once. The sequenced material came from blood. Receptor source: a man in his thirties or forties in good health. Both conserved end residues are part of each CDR3. D genes are given only for firm matches. Size is stated for part of the rows, as once, few or many counts, or as a class when the clone is expanded.

v_gene	j_gene	d_gene	abundance	CDR3nt	CDR3aa
TRBV24-1	TRBJ2-7	TRBD1	-	TGTGCCACCAGTGATTTGCAGGAGGACAGGGTCAACAGTCTTCGGTCCTACGAGCAGTACTTC	CATSDLQEDRVNSLRSYEQYF
TRBV28	TRBJ1-4	-	-	TGTGCCAGCAGCTGGAGGTTACCGGGACGGATTAATGAAAAACTGTTTTTT	CASSWRLPGRINEKLFF
TRBV7-9	TRBJ2-7	TRBD1	-	TGTGCCAGCAGCTTAGCGGAGGGACAGGGCTACGAGCAGTACTTC	CASSLAEGQGYEQYF
TRBV29-1	TRBJ2-7	-	-	TGCAGCGTTCTCGTGCCGAATAAAGCCTACGAGCAGTACTTC	CSVLVPNKAYEQYF
TRBV5-4	TRBJ2-7	-	-	TGTGCCAGCAGCTCGTCAGGCCCTGTCTACGAGCAGTACTTC	CASSSSGPVYEQYF
TRBV7-9	TRBJ2-7	-	few	TGTGCCAGCAGCGCTCCGGCTGGCGAGCAGTACTTC	CASSAPAGEQYF
TRBV7-9	TRBJ2-3	-	-	TGTGCCAGCAGCTTAAGCACAGATACGCAGTATTTT	CASSLSTDTQYF
TRBV30	TRBJ2-2	TRBD1	few	TGTGCCTGGATCTACAGGGGCCGGACCGGGGAGCTGTTTTTT	CAWIYRGRTGELFF
TRBV4-1	TRBJ2-1	TRBD2	-	TGCGCCAGCAGCCATCTAGCGGGGGGCTCCTACAATGAGCAGTTCTTC	CASSHLAGGSYNEQFF
TRBV27	TRBJ2-3	TRBD2	once	TGTGCCAGCACGCCGGCGGGAGCGGGAGATACGCAGTATTTT	CASTPAGAGDTQYF